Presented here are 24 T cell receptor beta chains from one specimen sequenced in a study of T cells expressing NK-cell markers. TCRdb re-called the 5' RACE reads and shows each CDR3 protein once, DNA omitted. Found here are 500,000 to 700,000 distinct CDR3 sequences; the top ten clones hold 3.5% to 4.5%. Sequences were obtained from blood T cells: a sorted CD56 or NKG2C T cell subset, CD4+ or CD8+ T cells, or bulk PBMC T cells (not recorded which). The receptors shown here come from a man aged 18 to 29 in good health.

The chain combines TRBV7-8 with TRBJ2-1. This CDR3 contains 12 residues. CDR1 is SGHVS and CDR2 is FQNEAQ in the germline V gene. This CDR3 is CASSLGPDKQFF.

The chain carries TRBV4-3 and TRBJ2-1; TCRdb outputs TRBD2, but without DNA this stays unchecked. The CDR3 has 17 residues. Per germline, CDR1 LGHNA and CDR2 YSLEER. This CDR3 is CASSQDLRSGSGNEQFF.

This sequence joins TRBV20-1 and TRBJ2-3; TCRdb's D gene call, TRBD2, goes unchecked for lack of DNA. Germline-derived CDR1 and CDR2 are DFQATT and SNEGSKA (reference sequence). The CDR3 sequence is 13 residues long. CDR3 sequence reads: CSAGTSAPDTQYF.

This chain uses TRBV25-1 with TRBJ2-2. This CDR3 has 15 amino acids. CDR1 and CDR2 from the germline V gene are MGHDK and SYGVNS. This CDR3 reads CASSETTAITGELFF.

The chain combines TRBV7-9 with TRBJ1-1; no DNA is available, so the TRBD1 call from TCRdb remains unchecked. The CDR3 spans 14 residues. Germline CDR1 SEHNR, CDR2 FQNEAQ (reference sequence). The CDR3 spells CASSSIDRGGEAFF.

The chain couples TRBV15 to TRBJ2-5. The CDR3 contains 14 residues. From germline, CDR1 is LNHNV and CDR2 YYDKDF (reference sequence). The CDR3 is CATSKWKTQETQYF.

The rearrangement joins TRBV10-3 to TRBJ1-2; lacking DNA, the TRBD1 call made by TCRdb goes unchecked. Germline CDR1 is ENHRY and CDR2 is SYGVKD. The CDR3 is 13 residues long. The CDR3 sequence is CAIPTTGGHGYTF.

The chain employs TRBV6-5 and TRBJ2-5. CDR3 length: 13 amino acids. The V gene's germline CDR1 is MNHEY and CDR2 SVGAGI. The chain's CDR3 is CASRFTREETQYF.

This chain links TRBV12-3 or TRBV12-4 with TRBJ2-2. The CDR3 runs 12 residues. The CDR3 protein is CASSGSAGELFF.

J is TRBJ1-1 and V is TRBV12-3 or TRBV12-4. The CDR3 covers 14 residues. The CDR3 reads CASRPLLGGTEAFF.

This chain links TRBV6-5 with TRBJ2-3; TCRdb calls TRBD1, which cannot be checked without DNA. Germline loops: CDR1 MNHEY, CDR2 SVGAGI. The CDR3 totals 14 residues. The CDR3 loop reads CASSFLDPRGTQYF.

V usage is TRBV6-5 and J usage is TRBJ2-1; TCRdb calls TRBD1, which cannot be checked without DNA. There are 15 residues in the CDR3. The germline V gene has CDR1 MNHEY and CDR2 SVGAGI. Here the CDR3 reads CASSYLPQGAGEQFF.

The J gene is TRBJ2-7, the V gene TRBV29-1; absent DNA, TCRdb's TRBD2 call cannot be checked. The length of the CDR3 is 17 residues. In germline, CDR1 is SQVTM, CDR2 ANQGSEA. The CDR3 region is CSAGRQGSSGRAGEQYF.

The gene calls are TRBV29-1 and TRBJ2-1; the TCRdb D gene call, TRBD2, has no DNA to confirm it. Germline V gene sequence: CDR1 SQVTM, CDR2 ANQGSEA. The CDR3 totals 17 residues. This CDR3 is CSVVTGLAQSSYNEQFF.

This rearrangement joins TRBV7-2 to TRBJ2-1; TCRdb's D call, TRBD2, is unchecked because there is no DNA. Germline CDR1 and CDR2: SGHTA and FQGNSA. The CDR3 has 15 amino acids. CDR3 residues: CASSLFVAGGNEQFF.

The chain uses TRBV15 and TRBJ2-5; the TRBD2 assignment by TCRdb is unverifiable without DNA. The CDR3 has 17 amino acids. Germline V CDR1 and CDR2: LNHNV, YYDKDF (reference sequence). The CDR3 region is CATSREAGGIIQETQYF.

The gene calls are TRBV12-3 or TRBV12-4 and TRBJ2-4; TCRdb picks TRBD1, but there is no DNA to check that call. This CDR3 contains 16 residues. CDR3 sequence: CASSAGATLAKNIQYF.

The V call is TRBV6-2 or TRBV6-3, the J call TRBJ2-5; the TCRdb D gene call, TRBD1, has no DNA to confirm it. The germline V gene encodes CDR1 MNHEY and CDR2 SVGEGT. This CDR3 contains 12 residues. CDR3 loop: CATTGSGETQYF.

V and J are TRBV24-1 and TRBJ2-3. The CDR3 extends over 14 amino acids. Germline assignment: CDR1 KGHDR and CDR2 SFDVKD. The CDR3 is CATEDETSTDTQYF.

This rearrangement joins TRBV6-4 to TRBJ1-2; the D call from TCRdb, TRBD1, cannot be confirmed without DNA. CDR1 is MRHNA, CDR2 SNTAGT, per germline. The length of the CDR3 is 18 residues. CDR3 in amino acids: CASSDSFGRPGTGLGYTF.

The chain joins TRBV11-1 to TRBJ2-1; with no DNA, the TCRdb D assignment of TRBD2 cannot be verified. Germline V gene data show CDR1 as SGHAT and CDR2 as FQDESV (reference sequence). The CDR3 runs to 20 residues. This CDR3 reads CASSFFMFLFREGRYNEQFF.

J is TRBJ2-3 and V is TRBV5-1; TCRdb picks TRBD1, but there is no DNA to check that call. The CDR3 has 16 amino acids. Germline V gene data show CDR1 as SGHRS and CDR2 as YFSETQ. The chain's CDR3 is CASSMTGGISTDTQYF.

CDR3 region: CASSRQTDTQYF. The genes are TRBV7-9 and TRBJ2-3; no DNA is available, so the TRBD1 call from TCRdb remains unchecked. This CDR3 comprises 12 residues. In germline, CDR1 is SEHNR, CDR2 FQNEAQ (reference sequence).

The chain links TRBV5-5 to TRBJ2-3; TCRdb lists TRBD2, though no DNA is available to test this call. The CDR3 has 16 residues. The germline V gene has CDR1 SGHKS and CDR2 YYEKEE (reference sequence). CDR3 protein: CASSLDPSGIADTQYF. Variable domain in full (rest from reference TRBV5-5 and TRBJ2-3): DAGVTQSPTHLIKTRGQQVTLRCSPISGHKSVSWYQQVLGQGPQFIFQYYEKEERGRGNFPDRFSARQFPNYSSELNVNALLLGDSALYLCASSLDPSGIADTQYFGPGTRLTVL.